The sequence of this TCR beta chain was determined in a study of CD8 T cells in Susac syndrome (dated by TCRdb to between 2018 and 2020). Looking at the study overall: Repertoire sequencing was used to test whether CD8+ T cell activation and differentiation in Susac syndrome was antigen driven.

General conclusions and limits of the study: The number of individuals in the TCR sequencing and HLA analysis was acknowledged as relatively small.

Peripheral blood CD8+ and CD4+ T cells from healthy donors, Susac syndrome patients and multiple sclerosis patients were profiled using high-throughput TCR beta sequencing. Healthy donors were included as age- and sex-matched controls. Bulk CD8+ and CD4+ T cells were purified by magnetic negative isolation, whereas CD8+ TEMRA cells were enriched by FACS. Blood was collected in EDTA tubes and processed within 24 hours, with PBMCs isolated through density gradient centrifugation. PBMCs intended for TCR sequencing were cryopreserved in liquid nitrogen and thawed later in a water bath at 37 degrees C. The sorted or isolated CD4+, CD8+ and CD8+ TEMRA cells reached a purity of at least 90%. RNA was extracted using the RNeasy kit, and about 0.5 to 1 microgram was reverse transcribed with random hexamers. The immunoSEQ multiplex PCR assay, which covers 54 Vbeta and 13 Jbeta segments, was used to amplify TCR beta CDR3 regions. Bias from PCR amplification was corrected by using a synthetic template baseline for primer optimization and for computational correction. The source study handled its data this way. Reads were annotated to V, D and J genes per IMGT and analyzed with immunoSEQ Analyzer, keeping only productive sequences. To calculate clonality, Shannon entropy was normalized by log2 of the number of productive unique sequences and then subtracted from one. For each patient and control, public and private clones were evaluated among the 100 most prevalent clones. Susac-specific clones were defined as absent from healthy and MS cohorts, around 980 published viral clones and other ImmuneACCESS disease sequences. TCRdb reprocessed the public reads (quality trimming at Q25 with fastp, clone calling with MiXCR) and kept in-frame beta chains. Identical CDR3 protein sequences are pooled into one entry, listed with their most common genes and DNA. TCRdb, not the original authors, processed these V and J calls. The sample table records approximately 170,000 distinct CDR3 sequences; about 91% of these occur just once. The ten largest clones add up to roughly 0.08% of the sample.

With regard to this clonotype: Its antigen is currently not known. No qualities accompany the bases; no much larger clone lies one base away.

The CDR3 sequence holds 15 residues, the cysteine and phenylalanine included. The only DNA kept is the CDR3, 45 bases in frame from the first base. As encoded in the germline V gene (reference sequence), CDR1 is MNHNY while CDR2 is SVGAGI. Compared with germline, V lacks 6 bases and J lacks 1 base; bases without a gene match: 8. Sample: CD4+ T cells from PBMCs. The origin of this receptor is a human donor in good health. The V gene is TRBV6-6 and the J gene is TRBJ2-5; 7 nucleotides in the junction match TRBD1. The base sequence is TGTGCCAGCAGCCGCAGGGGGACGGTCCAAGAGACCCAGTACTTC. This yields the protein CASSRRGTVQETQYF.